The present T cell receptor beta chain was sequenced within a study of circulating tumor DNA in untreated peripheral T-cell lymphoma. General observations from the study: Baseline tissues yielded approximately 87% and baseline serum over 60% tumor-specific clonotype detection.

Before treatment, baseline tumor tissue was collected for sequencing. Comment on this clone: Its antigen is not known.

This CDR3 contains 14 residues. Trimming stripped 3 bases from V and 8 bases from J, with 16 bases between. From germline, CDR1 is SGHNT and CDR2 YENEEA. Repertoires were generated with immunoSEQ multiplex PCR, while TCRdb's copy carries only in-frame clones and drops some. The sample includes 2,000 or so clones, 65% to 75% of them seen just once. The specimen was tumor tissue. The genes are TRBV11-3 and TRBJ1-1; D gene unclear. The sequence was collected from a human donor with peripheral T-cell lymphoma. This CDR3 is CASSLGGFRMEAFF. Written as DNA, the CDR3 is TGTGCCAGCAGCTTGGGCGGGTTTAGAATGGAAGCTTTCTTT.